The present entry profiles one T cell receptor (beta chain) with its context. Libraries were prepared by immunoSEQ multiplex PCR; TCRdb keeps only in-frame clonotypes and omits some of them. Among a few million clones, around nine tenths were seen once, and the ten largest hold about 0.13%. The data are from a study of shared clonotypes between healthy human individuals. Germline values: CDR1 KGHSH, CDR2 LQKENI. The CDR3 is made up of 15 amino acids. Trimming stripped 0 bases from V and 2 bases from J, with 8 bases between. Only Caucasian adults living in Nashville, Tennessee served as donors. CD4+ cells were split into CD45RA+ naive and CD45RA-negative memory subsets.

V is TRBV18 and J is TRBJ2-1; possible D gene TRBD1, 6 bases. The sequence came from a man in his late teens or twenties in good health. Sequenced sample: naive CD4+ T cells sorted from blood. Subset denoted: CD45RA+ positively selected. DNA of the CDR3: TGTGCCAGCTCACCACCGAACAGGGCCTACAATGAGCAGTTCTTC. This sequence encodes CASSPPNRAYNEQFF.